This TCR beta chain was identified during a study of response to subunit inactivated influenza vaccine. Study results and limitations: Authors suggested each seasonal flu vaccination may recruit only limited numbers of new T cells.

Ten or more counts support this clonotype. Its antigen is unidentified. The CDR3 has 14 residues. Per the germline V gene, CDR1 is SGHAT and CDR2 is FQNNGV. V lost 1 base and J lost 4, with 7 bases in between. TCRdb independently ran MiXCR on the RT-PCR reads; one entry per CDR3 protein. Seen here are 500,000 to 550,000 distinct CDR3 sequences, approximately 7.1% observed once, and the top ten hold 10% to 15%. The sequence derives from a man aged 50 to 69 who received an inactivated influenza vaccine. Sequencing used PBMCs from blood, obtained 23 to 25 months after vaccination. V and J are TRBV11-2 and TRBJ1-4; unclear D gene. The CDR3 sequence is CASSLGRHNEKLFF. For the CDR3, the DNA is TGTGCCAGCAGCTTAGGTCGGCATAATGAAAAACTGTTTTTT.